This T cell receptor (beta chain) was sequenced during a study of cytomegalovirus exposure and HLA in healthy donors. Whole-study findings and limits: Subsequent analysis of the 120 or so validation repertoires found a tendency for first-cohort TCR clusters to co-occur. According to reports, the classifier identified cytomegalovirus status with high specificity and sensitivity.

TCRdb keeps only in-frame clones here, not all; method: immunoSEQ multiplex PCR. The sample has around 190,000 clones; about 85% are singletons. The CDR3 totals 12 residues. The trim removed 3 bases at V and 9 bases at J, leaving 5 bases unmatched. Looked up from germline, CDR1 is SGHNT and CDR2 is YYREEE (reference sequence). In the case of this clone: Its antigen is as yet unknown.

The sample taken for sequencing was PBMCs. The rearrangement uses TRBV5-4 and TRBJ2-7; TRBD1 aligns across 8 bases. The source is a man between 18 and 35 years old in good health and CMV-seropositive. CDR3 DNA: TGTGCCAGCAGCTCGGACAGGGACGGGCAGTACTTC. It yields the protein CASSSDRDGQYF.